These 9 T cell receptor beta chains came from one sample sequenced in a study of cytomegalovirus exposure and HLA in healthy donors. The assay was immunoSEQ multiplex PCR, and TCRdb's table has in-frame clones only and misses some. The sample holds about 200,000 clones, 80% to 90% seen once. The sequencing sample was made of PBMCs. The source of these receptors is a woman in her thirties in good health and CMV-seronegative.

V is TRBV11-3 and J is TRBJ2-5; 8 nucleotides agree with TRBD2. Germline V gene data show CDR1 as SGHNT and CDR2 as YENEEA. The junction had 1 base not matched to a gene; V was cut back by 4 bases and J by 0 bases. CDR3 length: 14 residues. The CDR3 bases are TGTGCCAGCAGCTCCGGGGGGGACCAAGAGACCCAGTACTTC. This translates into CASSSGGDQETQYF.

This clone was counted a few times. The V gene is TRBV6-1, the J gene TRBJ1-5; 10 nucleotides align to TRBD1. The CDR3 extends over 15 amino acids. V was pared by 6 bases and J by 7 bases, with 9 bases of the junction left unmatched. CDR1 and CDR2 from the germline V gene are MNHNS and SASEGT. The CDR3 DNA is TGTGCCAGCAGGGAGACAGGGGGCGCATCCCAGCCCCAGCATTTT. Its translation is CASRETGGASQPQHF.

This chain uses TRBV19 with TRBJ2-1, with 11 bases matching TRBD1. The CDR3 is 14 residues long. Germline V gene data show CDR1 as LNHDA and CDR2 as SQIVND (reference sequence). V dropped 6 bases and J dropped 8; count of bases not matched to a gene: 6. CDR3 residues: CASRPRTGGDEQFF. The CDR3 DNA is TGTGCCAGTAGGCCCCGGACAGGGGGCGATGAGCAGTTCTTC.

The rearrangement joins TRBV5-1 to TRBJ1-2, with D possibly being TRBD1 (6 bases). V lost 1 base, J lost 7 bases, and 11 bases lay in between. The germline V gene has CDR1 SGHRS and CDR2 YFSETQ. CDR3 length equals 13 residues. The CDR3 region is CASSLTGFLGYTF. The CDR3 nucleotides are TGCGCCAGCAGCTTGACAGGGTTTCTTGGCTACACCTTC. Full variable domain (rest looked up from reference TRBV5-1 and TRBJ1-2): KAGVTQTPRYLIKTRGQQVTLSCSPISGHRSVSWYQQTPGQGLQFLFEYFSETQRNKGNFPGRFSGRQFSNSRSEMNVSTLELGDSALYLCASSLTGFLGYTFGSGTRLTVV.

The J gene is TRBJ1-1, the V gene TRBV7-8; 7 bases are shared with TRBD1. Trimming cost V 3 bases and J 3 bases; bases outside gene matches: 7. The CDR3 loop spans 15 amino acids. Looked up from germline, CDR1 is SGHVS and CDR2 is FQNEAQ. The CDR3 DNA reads TGTGCCAGCAGCTTTGAGACAGGGTTGTACACTGAAGCTTTCTTT. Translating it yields CASSFETGLYTEAFF.

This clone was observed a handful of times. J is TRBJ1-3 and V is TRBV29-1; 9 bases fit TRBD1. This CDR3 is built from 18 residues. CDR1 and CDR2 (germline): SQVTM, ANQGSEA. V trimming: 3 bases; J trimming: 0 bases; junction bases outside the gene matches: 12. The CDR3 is CSVEGQGPSILSGNTIYF. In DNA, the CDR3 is TGCAGCGTTGAGGGACAGGGTCCCTCTATCCTCTCTGGAAACACCATATATTTT.

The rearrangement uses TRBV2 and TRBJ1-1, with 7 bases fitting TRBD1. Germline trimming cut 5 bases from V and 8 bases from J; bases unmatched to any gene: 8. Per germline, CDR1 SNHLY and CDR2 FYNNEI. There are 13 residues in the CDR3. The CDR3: CASSSGQFVEAFF. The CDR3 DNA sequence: TGTGCCAGCAGTTCGGGACAGTTTGTCGAAGCTTTCTTT.

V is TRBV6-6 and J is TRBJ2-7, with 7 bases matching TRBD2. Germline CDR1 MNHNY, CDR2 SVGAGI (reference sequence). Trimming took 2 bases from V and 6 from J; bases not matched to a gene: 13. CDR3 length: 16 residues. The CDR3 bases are TGTGCCAGCAGTTACCCGCCCCCGGCGGGAGCGGCCGAGCAGTACTTC. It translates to CASSYPPPAGAAEQYF.

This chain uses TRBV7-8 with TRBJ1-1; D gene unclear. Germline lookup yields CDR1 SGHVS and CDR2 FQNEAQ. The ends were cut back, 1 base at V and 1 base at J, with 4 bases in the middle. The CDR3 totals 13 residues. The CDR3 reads CASSLDTNTEAFF. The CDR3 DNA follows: TGTGCCAGCAGCTTAGACACGAACACTGAAGCTTTCTTT.